This record covers a single TCR beta chain. Its specificity is unknown. This sample stems from a study of T cell responses to AZD1222 COVID-19 vaccine. Profiled with immunoSEQ multiplex PCR; TCRdb holds only in-frame clones, not every one. The sample holds some 150,000 clones; under 95% are singletons and the top ten take roughly 2.8%. General study points: Without day 14 samples, only post-peak T cell repertoires were studied.

V shed 2 bases, J shed 0 bases, and the junction held 4 bases outside the gene matches. Germline loops: CDR1 SNHLY, CDR2 FYNNEI. CDR3 size: 17 residues. The receptor comes from an adult in good health. The V and J genes are TRBV2 and TRBJ1-5; 10 bases map to TRBD1. The starting material was peripheral blood, obtained on day 0 of MenACWY control vaccination. The CDR3 spells CASSERQGAGSNQPQHF. Written as DNA, the CDR3 is TGTGCCAGCAGTGAACGACAGGGGGCCGGTAGCAATCAGCCCCAGCATTTT.